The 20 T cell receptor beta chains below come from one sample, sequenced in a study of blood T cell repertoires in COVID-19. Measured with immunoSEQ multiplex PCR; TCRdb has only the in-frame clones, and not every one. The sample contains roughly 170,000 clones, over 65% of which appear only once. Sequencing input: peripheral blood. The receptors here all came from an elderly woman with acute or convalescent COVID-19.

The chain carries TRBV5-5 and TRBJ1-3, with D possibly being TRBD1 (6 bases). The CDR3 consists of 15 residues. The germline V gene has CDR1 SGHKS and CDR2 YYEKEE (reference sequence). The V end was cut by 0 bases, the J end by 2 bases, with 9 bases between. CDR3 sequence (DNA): TGTGCCAGCAGCTTGGTGGACAGCCCTGGAAACACCATATATTTT. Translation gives CASSLVDSPGNTIYF.

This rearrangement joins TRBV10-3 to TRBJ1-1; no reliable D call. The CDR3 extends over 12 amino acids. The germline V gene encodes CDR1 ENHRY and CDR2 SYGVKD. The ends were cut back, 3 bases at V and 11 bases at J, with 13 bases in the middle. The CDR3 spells CAISDEGGSAFF. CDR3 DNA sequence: TGTGCCATCAGTGATGAGGGAGGGTCGGCTTTCTTT.

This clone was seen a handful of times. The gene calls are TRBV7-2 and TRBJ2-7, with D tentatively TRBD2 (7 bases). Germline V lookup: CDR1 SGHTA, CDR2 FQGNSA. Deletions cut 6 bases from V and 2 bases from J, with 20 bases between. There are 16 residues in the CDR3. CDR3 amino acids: CASSPGGGSVTYEQYF. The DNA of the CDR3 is TGTGCCAGCAGTCCAGGCGGGGGCTCGGTGACCTACGAGCAGTACTTC.

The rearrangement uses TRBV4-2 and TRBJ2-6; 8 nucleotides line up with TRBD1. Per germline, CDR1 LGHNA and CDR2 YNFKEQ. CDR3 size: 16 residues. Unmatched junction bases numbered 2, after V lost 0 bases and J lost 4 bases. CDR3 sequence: CASSQETGVGANVLTF. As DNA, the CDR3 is TGTGCCAGCAGCCAAGAGACAGGGGTCGGGGCCAACGTCCTGACTTTC.

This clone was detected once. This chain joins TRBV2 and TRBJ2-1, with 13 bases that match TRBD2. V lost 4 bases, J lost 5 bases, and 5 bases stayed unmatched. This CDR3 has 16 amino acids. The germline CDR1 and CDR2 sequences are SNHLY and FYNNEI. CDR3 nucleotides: TGTGCCAGCAGTGGCACTAGCGGGAGGGCCGACAATGAGCAGTTCTTC. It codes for CASSGTSGRADNEQFF.

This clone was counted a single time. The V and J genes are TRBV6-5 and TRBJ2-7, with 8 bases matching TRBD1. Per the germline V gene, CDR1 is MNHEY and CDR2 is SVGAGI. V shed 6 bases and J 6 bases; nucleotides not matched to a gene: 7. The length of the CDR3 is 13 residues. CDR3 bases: TGTGCCAGCAGCCGATCTACAGGGGGCGAGCAGTACTTC. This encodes CASSRSTGGEQYF.

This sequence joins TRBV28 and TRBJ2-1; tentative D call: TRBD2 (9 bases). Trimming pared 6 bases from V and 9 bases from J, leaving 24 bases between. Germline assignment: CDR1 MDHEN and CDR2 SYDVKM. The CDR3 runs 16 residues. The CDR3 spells CASRGPGGGRAVEQFF. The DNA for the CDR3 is TGTGCCAGCAGGGGCCCAGGGGGCGGGAGGGCCGTTGAGCAGTTCTTC.

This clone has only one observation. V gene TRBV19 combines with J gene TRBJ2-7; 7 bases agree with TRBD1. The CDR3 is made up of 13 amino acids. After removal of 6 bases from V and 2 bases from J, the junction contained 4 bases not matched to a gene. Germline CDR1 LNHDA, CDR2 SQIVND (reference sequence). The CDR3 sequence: CASRPQGTYEQYF. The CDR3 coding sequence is TGTGCCAGTAGGCCACAGGGGACCTACGAGCAGTACTTC.

The CDR3 reads CASSPRTSGSFSVGNEQFF. The CDR3 DNA sequence: TGTGCCAGCAGCCCTAGGACTAGCGGGAGTTTTTCAGTAGGCAATGAGCAGTTCTTC. This rearrangement joins TRBV11-2 to TRBJ2-1; 13 nucleotides align to TRBD2. Germline V gene data show CDR1 as SGHAT and CDR2 as FQNNGV. The CDR3 loop spans 19 amino acids. The V segment lost 5 bases and the J segment 6 bases; nucleotides outside the gene matches: 16.

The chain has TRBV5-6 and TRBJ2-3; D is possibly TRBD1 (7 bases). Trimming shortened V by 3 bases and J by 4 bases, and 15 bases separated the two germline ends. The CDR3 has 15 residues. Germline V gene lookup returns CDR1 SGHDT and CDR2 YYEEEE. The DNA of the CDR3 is TGTGCCAGCAGCTCCGGGGGACAGCATTCAGATACGCAGTATTTT. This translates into CASSSGGQHSDTQYF.

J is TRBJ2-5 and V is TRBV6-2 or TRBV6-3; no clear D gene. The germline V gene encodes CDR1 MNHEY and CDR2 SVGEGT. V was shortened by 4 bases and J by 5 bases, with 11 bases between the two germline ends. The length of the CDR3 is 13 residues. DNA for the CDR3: TGTGCCAGCAGTTCCATGGGCCGTGAGACCCAGTACTTC. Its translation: CASSSMGRETQYF.

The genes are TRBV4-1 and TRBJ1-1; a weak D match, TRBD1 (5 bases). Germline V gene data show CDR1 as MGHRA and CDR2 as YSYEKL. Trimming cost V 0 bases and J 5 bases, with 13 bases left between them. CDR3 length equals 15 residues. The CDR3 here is CASSQDVQGGTEAFF. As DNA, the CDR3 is TGCGCCAGCAGCCAAGATGTGCAGGGTGGGACTGAAGCTTTCTTT.

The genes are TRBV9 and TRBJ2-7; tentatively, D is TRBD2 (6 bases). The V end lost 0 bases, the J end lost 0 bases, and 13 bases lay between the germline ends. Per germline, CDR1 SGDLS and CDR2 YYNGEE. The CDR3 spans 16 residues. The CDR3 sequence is CASSVDLAASSYEQYF. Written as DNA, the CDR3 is TGTGCCAGCAGCGTAGATTTAGCGGCAAGCTCCTACGAGCAGTACTTC.

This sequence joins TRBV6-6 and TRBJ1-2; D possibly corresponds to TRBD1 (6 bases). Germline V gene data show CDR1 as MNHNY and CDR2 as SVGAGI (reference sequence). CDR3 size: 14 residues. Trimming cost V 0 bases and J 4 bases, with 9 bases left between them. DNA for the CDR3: TGTGCCAGCAGTTACTCCCAGGGGAGCTATGGCTACACCTTC. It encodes CASSYSQGSYGYTF.

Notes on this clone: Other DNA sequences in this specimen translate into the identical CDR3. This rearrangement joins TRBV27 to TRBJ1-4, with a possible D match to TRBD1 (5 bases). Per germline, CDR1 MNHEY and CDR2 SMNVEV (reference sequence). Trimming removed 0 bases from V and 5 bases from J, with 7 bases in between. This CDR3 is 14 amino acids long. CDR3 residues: CASSLSRGNEKLFF. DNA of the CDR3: TGTGCCAGCAGTTTATCCCGGGGGAATGAAAAACTGTTTTTT.

The CDR3 bases are TGTGCCAGCAGCGTAGACGACTATGAGCAGTTCTTC. It yields the protein CASSVDDYEQFF. This chain uses TRBV9 with TRBJ2-1; unclear D gene. V was pared by 0 bases and J by 8 bases, with 6 bases between. Germline V gene lookup returns CDR1 SGDLS and CDR2 YYNGEE. The CDR3 contains 12 residues.

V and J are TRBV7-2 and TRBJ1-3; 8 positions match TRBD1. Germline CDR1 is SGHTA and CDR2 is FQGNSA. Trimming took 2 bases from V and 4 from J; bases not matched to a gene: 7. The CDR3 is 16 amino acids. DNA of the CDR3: TGTGCCAGCAGCTTATCACAGGGGACAGGCGGAAACACCATATATTTT. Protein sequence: CASSLSQGTGGNTIYF.

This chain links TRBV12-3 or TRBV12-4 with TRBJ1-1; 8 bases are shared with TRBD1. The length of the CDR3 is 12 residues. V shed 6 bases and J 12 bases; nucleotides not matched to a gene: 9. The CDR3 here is CASRTPGQVSFF. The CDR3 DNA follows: TGTGCCAGCAGGACCCCGGGACAGGTTTCTTTCTTT.

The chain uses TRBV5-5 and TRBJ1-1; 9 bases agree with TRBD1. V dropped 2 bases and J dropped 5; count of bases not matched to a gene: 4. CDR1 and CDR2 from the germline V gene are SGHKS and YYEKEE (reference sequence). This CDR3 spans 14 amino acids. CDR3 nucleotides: TGTGCCAGCAGCTTAACAGGGGGCGGAACTGAAGCTTTCTTT. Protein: CASSLTGGGTEAFF.

This chain's CDR3 is CASSMAGTGRFWANVLTF. In DNA form, the CDR3 reads TGTGCCAGTAGTATGGCGGGGACAGGGCGTTTTTGGGCCAACGTCCTGACTTTC. The chain couples TRBV19 to TRBJ2-6; 9 bases are a match to TRBD1. J was trimmed by 5 bases and V by 3 bases; bases with no gene match: 11. Germline loops: CDR1 LNHDA, CDR2 SQIVND (reference sequence). The CDR3 has 18 amino acids.